This T cell receptor (beta chain) was sequenced during a study of glioma-infiltrating T cells (dated by TCRdb to the mid-2010s). As for the study more broadly: Sequencing of TCR alpha- and beta-chain repertoires was performed on glioma tissue, on non-neoplastic brain tissue, and on matched peripheral blood mononuclear cells. Each tissue-infiltrating repertoire was compared with the same patient's peripheral blood repertoire to measure divergence between tissue and blood T-cell populations. The paired cohort was made up of three low-grade glioma patients, fewer than 10 primary glioblastoma patients and three non-glioma patients who contributed non-neoplastic brain tissue. Points the paper makes about the study in general: Very few CDR3 sequences were shared between tissue and blood, attributed to high CDR3 diversity and limited sampling. VJ-independent divergence between tissue and blood was below expectation in non-neoplastic patients but above expectation in all gliomas, especially low-grade gliomas. Group comparisons rested on small numbers: three non-neoplastic, three low-grade glioma and about 8 glioblastoma patients.

The iRepertoire nested amplicon-rescue multiplex PCR (arm-PCR) platform was used to amplify TCR alpha and beta CDR3 regions from RNA. The input for one-step reverse transcription and amplification was about 90-400 ng of tissue mRNA or PBMC total RNA. Following bead purification, Illumina adapters were added by a secondary multiplex PCR, and the libraries were gel-purified between 200 and 400 bp. The libraries contained internal 6-nucleotide barcodes that were used for demultiplexing. The libraries were sequenced on an Illumina MiSeq using 2x220 or 2x250 nucleotide paired-end reads. Turning to the authors' computational methods: Paired reads were merged using FLASH 1.2.11 and were aligned to the GRCh37 human genome using BWA-MEM, after which TRA and TRB reads were extracted. An IMGT-derived reference of cassette sequences and CDR3 motifs, with pseudogenes included, was used for V and J assignment. Reads were translated in three frames, and productive CDR3s were defined as those with a C...FGXG motif and no stop codons. A clonotype was defined as a unique combination of a V-J cassette pair and a CDR3 amino acid sequence. Reads were filtered by Hamming distance, with the threshold set by the sequence error rate of each sample in mapped regions. TCRdb took the public reads, trimmed them with fastp at Q25, ran MiXCR for clone calling and kept in-frame beta chains. Every entry covers one CDR3 protein and lists the most common genes and DNA from its rows. It is TCRdb's table, rather than the study itself, that gives the V and J calls and clone size. This sample lists approximately 20,000 distinct CDR3 sequences; around 23% were detected once. About 12% of the sample goes to the ten largest clones.

In the case of this clonotype: Its antigen specificity is not known. A much larger clone sits a single nucleotide away, making a read error possible.

From a lookup of the germline V gene, CDR1 and CDR2 are SNHLY and FYNNEI. From cysteine to phenylalanine, the CDR3 is 13 amino acids long. Left in the record is the CDR3 DNA by itself, 39 bases read in frame from the first base. The TCR comes from a human donor with low-grade glioma or glioblastoma, undergoing nonglioma brain surgery, or in good health (not recorded which). Sequenced: glioma tissue, nonneoplastic brain tissue, or PBMCs (not recorded which). The V and J genes are TRBV2 and TRBJ1-5; a tentative D call is TRBD1 (6 bases match). DNA sequence: TGTGCCAGCCACGGACAGTTCAATCAGCACCAGCATTTT. Translated, it gives CASHGQFNQHQHF.